The clone carrying this T cell receptor (beta chain) was seen a few times. The data stem from a study of tumor T cells in aggressive B-cell lymphoma. The germline V and J ends were trimmed by 1 base and 7 bases, with 5 bases remaining between them. The CDR3 loop spans 12 amino acids. Germline CDR1 LGHNT, CDR2 FRNRAP. The method was immunoSEQ multiplex PCR; TCRdb's version includes in-frame clones alone and lacks a portion of them. The table has roughly 1,200 clones, 80% to 90% seen once. This chain uses TRBV12-5 with TRBJ2-1; D is uncertain. The clonotype was recovered from an adult with diffuse large B cell lymphoma. Sequenced input: tumor tissue. DNA of the CDR3: TGTGCTAGTGGTTTGGATAAAAATGAGCAGTTCTTC. Amino acids: CASGLDKNEQFF.